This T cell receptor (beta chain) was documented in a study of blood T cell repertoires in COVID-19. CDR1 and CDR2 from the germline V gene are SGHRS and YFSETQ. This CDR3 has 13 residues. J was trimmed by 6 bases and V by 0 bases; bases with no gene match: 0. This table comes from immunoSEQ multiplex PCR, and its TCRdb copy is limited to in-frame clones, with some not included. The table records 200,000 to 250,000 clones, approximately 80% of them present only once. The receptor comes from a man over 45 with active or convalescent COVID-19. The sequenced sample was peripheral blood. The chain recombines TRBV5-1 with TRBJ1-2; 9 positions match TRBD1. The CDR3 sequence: CASSLDRGHGYTF. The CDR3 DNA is TGCGCCAGCAGCTTGGACAGGGGGCATGGCTACACCTTC. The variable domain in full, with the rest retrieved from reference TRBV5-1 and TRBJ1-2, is KAGVTQTPRYLIKTRGQQVTLSCSPISGHRSVSWYQQTPGQGLQFLFEYFSETQRNKGNFPGRFSGRQFSNSRSEMNVSTLELGDSALYLCASSLDRGHGYTFGSGTRLTVV.